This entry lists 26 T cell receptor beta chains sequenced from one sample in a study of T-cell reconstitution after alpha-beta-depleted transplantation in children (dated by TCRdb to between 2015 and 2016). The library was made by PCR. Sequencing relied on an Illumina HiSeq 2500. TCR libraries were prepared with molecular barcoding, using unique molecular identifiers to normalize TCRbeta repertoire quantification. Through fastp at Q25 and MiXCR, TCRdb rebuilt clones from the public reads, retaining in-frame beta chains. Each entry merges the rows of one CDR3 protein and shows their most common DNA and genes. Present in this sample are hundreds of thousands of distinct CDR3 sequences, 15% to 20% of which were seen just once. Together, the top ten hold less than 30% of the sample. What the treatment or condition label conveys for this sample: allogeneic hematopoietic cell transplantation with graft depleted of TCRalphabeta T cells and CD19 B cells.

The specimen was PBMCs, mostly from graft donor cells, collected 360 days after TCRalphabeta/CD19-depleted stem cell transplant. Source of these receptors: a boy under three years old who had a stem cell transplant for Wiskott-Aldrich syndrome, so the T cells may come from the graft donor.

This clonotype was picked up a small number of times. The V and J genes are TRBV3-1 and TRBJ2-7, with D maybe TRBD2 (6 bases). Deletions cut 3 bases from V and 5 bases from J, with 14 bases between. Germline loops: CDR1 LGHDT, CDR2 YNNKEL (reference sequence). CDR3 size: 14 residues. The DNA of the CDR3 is TGTGCCAGCAGCCATCGAGTCGGGGGAGACGAGCAGTACTTC. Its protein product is CASSHRVGGDEQYF.

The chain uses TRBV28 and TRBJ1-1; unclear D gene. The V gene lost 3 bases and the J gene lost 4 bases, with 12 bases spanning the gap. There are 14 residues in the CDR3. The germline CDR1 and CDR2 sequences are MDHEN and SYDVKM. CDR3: CASSFRTRSTEAFF. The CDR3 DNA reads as TGTGCCAGCAGTTTCAGGACCCGGAGCACTGAAGCTTTCTTT. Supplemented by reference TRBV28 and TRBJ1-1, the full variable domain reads DVKVTQSSRYLVKRTGEKVFLECVQDMDHENMFWYRQDPGLGLRLIYFSYDVKMKEKGDIPEGYSVSREKKERFSLILESASTNQTSMYLCASSFRTRSTEAFFGQGTRLTVV.

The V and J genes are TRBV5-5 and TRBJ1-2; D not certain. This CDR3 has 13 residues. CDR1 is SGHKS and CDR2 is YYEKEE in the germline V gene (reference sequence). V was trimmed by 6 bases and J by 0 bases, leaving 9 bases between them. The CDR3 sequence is CASTGNPNYGYTF. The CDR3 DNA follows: TGTGCCAGCACTGGAAATCCTAACTATGGCTACACCTTC. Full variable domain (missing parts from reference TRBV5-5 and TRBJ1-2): DAGVTQSPTHLIKTRGQQVTLRCSPISGHKSVSWYQQVLGQGPQFIFQYYEKEERGRGNFPDRFSARQFPNYSSELNVNALLLGDSALYLCASTGNPNYGYTFGSGTRLTVV.

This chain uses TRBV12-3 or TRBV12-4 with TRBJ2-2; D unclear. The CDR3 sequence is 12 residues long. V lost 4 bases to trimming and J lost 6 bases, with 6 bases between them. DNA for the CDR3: TGTGCCAGCAGTTATTGGTCCGGGGAGCTGTTTTTT. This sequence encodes CASSYWSGELFF.

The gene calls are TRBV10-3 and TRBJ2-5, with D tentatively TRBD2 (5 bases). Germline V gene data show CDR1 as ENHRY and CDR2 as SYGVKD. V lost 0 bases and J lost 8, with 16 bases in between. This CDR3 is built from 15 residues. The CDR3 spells CAISESPLEGGTQYF. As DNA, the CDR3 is TGTGCCATCAGTGAGTCGCCCCTCGAGGGTGGAACCCAGTACTTC.

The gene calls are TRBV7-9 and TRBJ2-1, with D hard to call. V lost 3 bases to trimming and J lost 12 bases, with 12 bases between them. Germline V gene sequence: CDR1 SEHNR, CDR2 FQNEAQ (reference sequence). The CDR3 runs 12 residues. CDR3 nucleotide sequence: TGTGCCAGCAGCTTGCCGCTACGGTGGCAGTTCTTC. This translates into CASSLPLRWQFF.

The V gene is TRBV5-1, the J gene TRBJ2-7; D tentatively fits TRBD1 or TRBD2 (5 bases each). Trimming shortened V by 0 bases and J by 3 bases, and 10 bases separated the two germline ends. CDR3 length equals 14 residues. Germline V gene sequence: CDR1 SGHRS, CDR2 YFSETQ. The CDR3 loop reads CASSLEGRVYEQYF. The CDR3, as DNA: TGCGCCAGCAGCTTGGAGGGACGGGTCTACGAGCAGTACTTC.

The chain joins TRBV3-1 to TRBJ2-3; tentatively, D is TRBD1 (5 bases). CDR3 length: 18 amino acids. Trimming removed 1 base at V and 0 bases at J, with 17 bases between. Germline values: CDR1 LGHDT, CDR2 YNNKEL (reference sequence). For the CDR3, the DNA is TGTGCCAGCAGCCAAGTCCCTGGACACCCATTTAGCACAGATACGCAGTATTTT. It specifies CASSQVPGHPFSTDTQYF.

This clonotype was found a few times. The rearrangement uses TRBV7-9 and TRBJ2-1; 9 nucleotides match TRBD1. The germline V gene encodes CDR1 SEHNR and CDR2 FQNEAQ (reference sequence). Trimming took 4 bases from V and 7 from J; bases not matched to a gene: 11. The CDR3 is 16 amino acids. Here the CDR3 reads CASSSIPSTGGNEQFF. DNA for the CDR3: TGTGCCAGCAGCTCCATACCATCGACAGGGGGTAATGAGCAGTTCTTC.

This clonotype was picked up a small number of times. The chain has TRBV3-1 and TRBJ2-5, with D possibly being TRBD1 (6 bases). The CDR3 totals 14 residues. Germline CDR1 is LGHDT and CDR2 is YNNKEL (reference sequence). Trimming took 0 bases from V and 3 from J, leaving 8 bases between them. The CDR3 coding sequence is TGTGCCAGCAGCCAAGACCCAGGGGAAGAGACCCAGTACTTC. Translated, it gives CASSQDPGEETQYF.

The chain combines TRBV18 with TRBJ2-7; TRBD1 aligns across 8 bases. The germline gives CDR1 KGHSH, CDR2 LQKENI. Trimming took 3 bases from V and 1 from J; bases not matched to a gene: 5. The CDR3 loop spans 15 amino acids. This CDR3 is CASSPSRGHSYEQYF. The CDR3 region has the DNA TGTGCCAGCTCACCGAGCAGGGGGCATTCCTACGAGCAGTACTTC.

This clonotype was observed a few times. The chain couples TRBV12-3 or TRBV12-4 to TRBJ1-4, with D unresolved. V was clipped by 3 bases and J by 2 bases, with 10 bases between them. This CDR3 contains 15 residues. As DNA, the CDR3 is TGTGCCAGCAGTTTGCAGGAGCCGACTAATGAAAAACTGTTTTTT. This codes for CASSLQEPTNEKLFF.

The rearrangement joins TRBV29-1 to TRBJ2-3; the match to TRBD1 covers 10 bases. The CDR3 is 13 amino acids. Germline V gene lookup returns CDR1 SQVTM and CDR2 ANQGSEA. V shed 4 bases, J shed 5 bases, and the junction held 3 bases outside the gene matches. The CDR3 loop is CSVGDRGRDTQYF. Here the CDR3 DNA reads TGCAGCGTTGGGGACAGGGGAAGAGATACGCAGTATTTT.

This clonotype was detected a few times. CDR3 sequence reads: CASSLAARRSYEQYF. CDR3 nucleotide sequence: TGTGCCAGCAGCTTAGCGGCACGTCGCTCCTACGAGCAGTACTTC. The chain combines TRBV7-9 with TRBJ2-7; D gene ambiguous. The CDR3 spans 15 residues. CDR1 and CDR2 from the germline V gene are SEHNR and FQNEAQ (reference sequence). With 0 bases removed from V and 0 bases from J, the gap between germline ends came to 9 bases.

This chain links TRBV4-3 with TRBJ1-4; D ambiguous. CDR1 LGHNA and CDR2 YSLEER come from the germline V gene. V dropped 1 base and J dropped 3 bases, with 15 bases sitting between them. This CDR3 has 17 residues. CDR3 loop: CASSQAFHRAANEKLFF. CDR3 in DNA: TGCGCCAGCAGCCAAGCGTTTCATCGCGCGGCTAATGAAAAACTGTTTTTT.

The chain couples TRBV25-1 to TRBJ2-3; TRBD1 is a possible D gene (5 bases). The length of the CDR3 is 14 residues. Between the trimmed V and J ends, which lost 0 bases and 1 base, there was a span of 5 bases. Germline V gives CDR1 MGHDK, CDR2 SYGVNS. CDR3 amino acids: CASSEYRGTDTQYF. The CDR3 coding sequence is TGTGCCAGCAGTGAATACAGGGGCACAGATACGCAGTATTTT.

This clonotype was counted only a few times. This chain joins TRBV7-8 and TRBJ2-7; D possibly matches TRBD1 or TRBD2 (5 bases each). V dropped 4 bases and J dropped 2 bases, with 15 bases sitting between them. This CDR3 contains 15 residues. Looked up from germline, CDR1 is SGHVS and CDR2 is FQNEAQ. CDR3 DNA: TGTGCCAGCAGCTCACAGGTCCCGAGGGCCTACGAGCAGTACTTC. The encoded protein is CASSSQVPRAYEQYF.

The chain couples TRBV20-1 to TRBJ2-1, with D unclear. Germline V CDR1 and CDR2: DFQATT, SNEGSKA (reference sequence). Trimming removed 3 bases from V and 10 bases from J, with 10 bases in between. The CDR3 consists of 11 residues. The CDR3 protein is CSASPNWEQFF. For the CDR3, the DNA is TGCAGTGCTAGTCCTAACTGGGAGCAGTTCTTC.

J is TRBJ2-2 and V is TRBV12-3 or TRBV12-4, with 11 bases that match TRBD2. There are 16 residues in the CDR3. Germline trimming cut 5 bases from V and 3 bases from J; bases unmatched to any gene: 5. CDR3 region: CASSKGTSGYTGELFF. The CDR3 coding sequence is TGTGCCAGCAGTAAAGGGACTAGCGGATACACCGGGGAGCTGTTTTTT.

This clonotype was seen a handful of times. The CDR3, as DNA: TGCGCCAGCAGCTCCTCTCCGAACACCGGGGAGCTGTTTTTT. It specifies CASSSSPNTGELFF. The chain recombines TRBV5-1 with TRBJ2-2; unclear D gene. V lost 3 bases, J lost 0 bases, and 6 bases lay in between. CDR1 and CDR2 from the germline V gene are SGHRS and YFSETQ. The CDR3 loop spans 14 amino acids.

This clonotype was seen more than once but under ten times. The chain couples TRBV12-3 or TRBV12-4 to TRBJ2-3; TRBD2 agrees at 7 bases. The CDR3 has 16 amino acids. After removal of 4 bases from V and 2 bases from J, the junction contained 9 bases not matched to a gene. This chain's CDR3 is CASSSRRRDYTDTQYF. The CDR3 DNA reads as TGTGCCAGCAGTTCCAGACGCCGGGACTACACAGATACGCAGTATTTT.

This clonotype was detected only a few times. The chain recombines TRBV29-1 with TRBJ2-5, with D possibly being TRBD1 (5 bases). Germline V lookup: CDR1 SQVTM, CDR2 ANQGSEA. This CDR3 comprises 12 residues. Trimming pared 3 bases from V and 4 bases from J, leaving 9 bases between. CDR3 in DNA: TGCAGCGTTGAGCCAGGGCCAGAGACCCAGTACTTC. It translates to CSVEPGPETQYF.

The CDR3 DNA reads as TGTGCCAGCAGCCCGGAGCAGGGGGCGCAGTACGAGCAGTACTTC. Its protein is CASSPEQGAQYEQYF. The J gene is TRBJ2-7, the V gene TRBV5-5; TRBD1 aligns across 8 bases. CDR1 is SGHKS and CDR2 is YYEKEE in the germline V gene (reference sequence). The CDR3 covers 15 residues. V dropped 4 bases and J dropped 4; count of bases not matched to a gene: 10. Full variable domain (missing parts from reference TRBV5-5 and TRBJ2-7): DAGVTQSPTHLIKTRGQQVTLRCSPISGHKSVSWYQQVLGQGPQFIFQYYEKEERGRGNFPDRFSARQFPNYSSELNVNALLLGDSALYLCASSPEQGAQYEQYFGPGTRLTVT.

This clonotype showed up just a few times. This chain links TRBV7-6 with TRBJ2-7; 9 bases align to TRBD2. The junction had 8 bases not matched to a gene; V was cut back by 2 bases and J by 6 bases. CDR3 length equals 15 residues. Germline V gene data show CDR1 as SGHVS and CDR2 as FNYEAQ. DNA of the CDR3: TGTGCCAGCAGCTTAAGGGCTAGCGGGGCCCTCGAGCAGTACTTC. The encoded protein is CASSLRASGALEQYF.

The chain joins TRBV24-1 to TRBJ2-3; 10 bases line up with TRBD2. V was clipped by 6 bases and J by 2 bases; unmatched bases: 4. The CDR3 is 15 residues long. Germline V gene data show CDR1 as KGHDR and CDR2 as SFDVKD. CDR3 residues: CATSSSGRVTDTQYF. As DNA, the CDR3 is TGTGCCACCAGTAGCAGCGGGAGGGTCACAGATACGCAGTATTTT.

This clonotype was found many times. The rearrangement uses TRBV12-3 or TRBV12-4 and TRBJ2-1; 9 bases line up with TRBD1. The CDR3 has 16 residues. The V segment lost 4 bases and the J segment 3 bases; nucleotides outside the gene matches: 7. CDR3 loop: CASSSPPGQGYNEQFF. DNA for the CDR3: TGTGCCAGCAGTTCACCCCCGGGACAGGGCTACAATGAGCAGTTCTTC.